Listed below are T cell receptor beta chains from one sample, sequenced in a study of T cell responses to AZD1222 COVID-19 vaccine. Sequenced by immunoSEQ multiplex PCR; TCRdb stores in-frame clones only, minus some. The table lists 28,000 or so clones, 88% of them singletons. The sample here was peripheral blood, taken 28 days after the second AZD1222 dose. The receptors come from an adult who received the AZD1222 COVID-19 vaccine. CDR3s include the opening cysteine and the closing phenylalanine or tryptophan. Fields, in order: V gene, J gene, CDR3 protein.

V: TRBV7-3; J: TRBJ2-5; CDR3: CASSLNREETQYF
V: TRBV7-8; J: TRBJ2-2; CDR3: CASSLEQGIATGELFF
V: TRBV11-3; J: TRBJ2-7; CDR3: CASSPRQESSYEQYF
V: TRBV24-1; J: TRBJ2-5; CDR3: CATSDSGPKETQYF
V: TRBV3-1/TRBV3-2; J: TRBJ2-5; CDR3: CASSPRGGEETQYF
V: TRBV9; J: TRBJ1-2; CDR3: CASSPGQDGYTF
V: TRBV5-1; J: TRBJ1-1; CDR3: CASSREVDTEAFF
V: TRBV28; J: TRBJ1-6; CDR3: CASTISSGENNSPLHF
V: TRBV9; J: TRBJ2-1; CDR3: CASSVGTGGMDEQFF
V: TRBV3-1/TRBV3-2; J: TRBJ1-5; CDR3: CASSQDSQGDQPQHF
V: TRBV19; J: TRBJ2-2; CDR3: CASSPGFTGELFF
V: TRBV15; J: TRBJ1-2; CDR3: CATSRALTVDGYTF
V: TRBV10-1; J: TRBJ2-2; CDR3: CASSSGGATGELFF
V: TRBV13; J: TRBJ1-3; CDR3: CASRGFGNTIYF
V: TRBV28; J: TRBJ1-4; CDR3: CASSLDRGTNEKLFF
V: TRBV28; J: TRBJ2-7; CDR3: CASSATYEQYF
V: TRBV11-2; J: TRBJ2-2; CDR3: CASSLGGAGELFF
V: TRBV19; J: TRBJ1-3; CDR3: CASGSSGNTIYF
V: TRBV6-2/TRBV6-3; J: TRBJ1-5; CDR3: CASSSEPSNQPQHF
V: TRBV19; J: TRBJ1-5; CDR3: CASTLGGGPNQPQHF
V: TRBV11-2; J: TRBJ1-3; CDR3: CASSFLGISGNTIYF
V: TRBV4-2; J: TRBJ2-1; CDR3: CASSLGTNYNEQFF
V: TRBV9; J: TRBJ1-2; CDR3: CASSVSLIRGSPHTF
V: TRBV11-3; J: TRBJ1-2; CDR3: CASSRGQGDGYTF
V: TRBV18; J: TRBJ2-7; CDR3: CASSPSTYEQYF
V: TRBV28; J: TRBJ2-1; CDR3: CASSPGLYNEQFF
V: TRBV19; J: TRBJ1-1; CDR3: CASSLQLGGIAFF
V: TRBV10-2; J: TRBJ1-1; CDR3: CASSIPGGAEAFF
V: TRBV5-1; J: TRBJ2-7; CDR3: CASSSGTEVDEQYF
V: TRBV11-2; J: TRBJ2-7; CDR3: CASSLDRGREDF
V: TRBV21-1; J: TRBJ2-7; CDR3: CASNSRTSGGTLYEQYF
V: TRBV2; J: TRBJ1-3; CDR3: CASSGTGGSGNTIYF
V: TRBV5-1; J: TRBJ2-5; CDR3: CASSSGLAGGLQETQYF
V: TRBV5-4; J: TRBJ2-5; CDR3: CASSPVPVETQYF
V: TRBV20-1; J: TRBJ1-6; CDR3: CSASRGQTSNSPLHF
V: TRBV27; J: TRBJ1-6; CDR3: CASGSSTGAKVPLHF
V: TRBV7-2; J: TRBJ2-2; CDR3: CASSLFGAGELFF
V: TRBV6-1; J: TRBJ2-7; CDR3: CASSDPGTGVYEQYF
V: TRBV3-1/TRBV3-2; J: TRBJ2-1; CDR3: CASSLVYNEQFF
V: TRBV18; J: TRBJ1-1; CDR3: CASSPREELNTEAFF
V: TRBV3-1/TRBV3-2; J: TRBJ1-1; CDR3: CASSHRTGNAEAFF
V: TRBV9; J: TRBJ1-1; CDR3: CASSVEPGMNTEAFF
V: TRBV6-5; J: TRBJ2-2; CDR3: CASSERPQRELFF
V: TRBV12-3/TRBV12-4; J: TRBJ2-2; CDR3: CASSSDRSGELFF
V: TRBV7-2; J: TRBJ1-1; CDR3: CASINTGTTEAFF
V: TRBV25-1; J: TRBJ2-2; CDR3: CASRTPGQGTGELFF
V: TRBV15; J: TRBJ2-7; CDR3: CATSRTRDRGYEQYF
V: TRBV7-2; J: TRBJ1-5; CDR3: CASSLRQGNQPQHF
V: TRBV6-2/TRBV6-3; J: TRBJ2-4; CDR3: CASSPASTLAKNIQYF
V: TRBV3-1/TRBV3-2; J: TRBJ1-1; CDR3: CASSQEAGVRPFF